The entry below describes one T cell receptor beta chain. Its target is not known. Here immunoSEQ multiplex PCR was the method, and the copy in TCRdb shows in-frame clones only, minus some. The sample shows some 99,000 clones, about 85% of them seen only once. The data were taken from a study of identifying expanded T cells in peripheral blood. General observations from the study: Roughly two-week clone count variance significantly increased as total template count grew. Approximately 1.1 clones differed between technical replicates, versus approximately 16 and 20 over time.

Germline-derived CDR1 and CDR2 are ENHRY and SYGVKD. The CDR3 is made up of 14 amino acids. The ends were cut back, 2 bases at V and 6 bases at J, with 14 bases in the middle. No infections or other immune events were documented during collection. Sequenced input: blood. The TCR sequence derives from a person aged 18 to 70 in good health. V and J are TRBV10-3 and TRBJ2-7, with TRBD2 as a possible D gene (6 bases). Here the CDR3 reads CAISENRARGEQYF. As DNA, the CDR3 is TGTGCCATCAGTGAGAACCGGGCGCGGGGCGAGCAGTACTTC.